These 29 T cell receptor beta chains share one sample of origin, sequenced in a study of control samples from healthy donors and cancer patients. Sequencing was performed with immunoSEQ multiplex PCR; in TCRdb, only in-frame clones are kept and a portion is missing. The data contain around 140,000 clones, about 90% of them singletons. The source material was blood. These receptors came from a man between 18 and 35 years old in good health.

This chain links TRBV30 with TRBJ1-1; D is possibly TRBD1 (5 bases). Germline V CDR1 and CDR2: GTSNPN, SVGIG (reference sequence). The length of the CDR3 is 12 residues. In nucleotides, the CDR3 is TGTGCAGTCTCGGGGGGGACCTTTGAAGCTTTCTTT. This encodes CAVSGGTFEAFF. The entire variable domain, with the rest obtained from reference TRBV30 and TRBJ1-1, is as follows: SQTIHQWPATLVQPVGSPLSLECTVEGTSNPNLYWYRQAAGRGLQLLFYSVGIGQISSEVPQNLSASRPQDRQFILSSKKLLLSDSGFYLCAVSGGTFEAFFGQGTRLTVV.

This rearrangement joins TRBV6-5 to TRBJ1-2; the D is unclear. The CDR3 contains 14 residues. The V and J ends lost 2 bases and 7 bases respectively, with 14 bases between them. Germline CDR1 is MNHEY and CDR2 is SVGAGI. The CDR3 sequence is CASSYGLSGSGYTF. The CDR3, as DNA: TGTGCCAGCAGTTACGGACTCTCTGGCTCTGGCTACACCTTC.

This chain links TRBV6-5 with TRBJ1-2; no clear D gene. There are 12 residues in the CDR3. CDR1 MNHEY and CDR2 SVGAGI come from the germline V gene. Deletions cut 5 bases from V and 12 bases from J, with 16 bases between. CDR3 in DNA: TGTGCCAGCAGTACCGCACCAACAACGAACACCTTC. This translates into CASSTAPTTNTF.

J is TRBJ2-7 and V is TRBV18; 7 bases match TRBD1. The CDR3 runs to 14 residues. Germline CDR1 KGHSH, CDR2 LQKENI. V lost 5 bases and J lost 6; bases outside the gene matches: 10. The CDR3 region is CASSSQGVPVEQYF. CDR3 in DNA: TGTGCCAGCTCATCCCAGGGGGTTCCCGTCGAGCAGTACTTC.

This clone was seen a single time. This chain uses TRBV12-3 or TRBV12-4 with TRBJ1-2; a possible D gene is TRBD1 (6 bases). There are 13 residues in the CDR3. V gave up 6 bases and J gave up 7 bases, with 15 bases separating them. CDR3 sequence: CASSPGTKSGYTF. In DNA form, the CDR3 reads TGTGCCAGCAGCCCCGGGACAAAAAGTGGCTACACCTTC.

The gene calls are TRBV12-5 and TRBJ2-7, with D unclear. V lost 9 bases and J lost 13, with 16 bases in between. This CDR3 spans 10 amino acids. CDR1 is LGHNT and CDR2 is FRNRAP in the germline V gene. CDR3 region: CARLSSGGYF. CDR3 DNA sequence: TGTGCTAGGCTGTCCTCGGGCGGTTACTTC.

This clone was detected once. The chain has TRBV5-8 and TRBJ1-6, with TRBD1 matching 7 bases. Germline assignment: CDR1 SGHTS and CDR2 YDEGEE. After removal of 2 bases from V and 9 bases from J, the junction contained 5 bases not matched to a gene. The CDR3 is made up of 14 amino acids. The CDR3 DNA reads TGTGCCAGCAGCTTTCGACAGGGCCGTTCACCCCTCCACTTT. Translation gives CASSFRQGRSPLHF.

V gene TRBV4-1 combines with J gene TRBJ1-3; D is unresolved. In germline, CDR1 is MGHRA, CDR2 YSYEKL. This CDR3 comprises 16 residues. Trimming took 0 bases from V and 5 from J, leaving 14 bases between them. The CDR3 region has the DNA TGCGCCAGCAGCCAAGAGGTCGGGGTTAATAGAAACACCATATATTTT. As protein: CASSQEVGVNRNTIYF.

V and J are TRBV5-6 and TRBJ2-1; 9 bases match TRBD2. The CDR3 covers 18 residues. Losses at the gene ends were 1 base for V and 4 bases for J; bases not matched to a gene: 12. CDR1 SGHDT and CDR2 YYEEEE come from the germline V gene. CDR3 DNA sequence: TGTGCCAGCAGCTTGATGGCTAGCGGGGTCGTCTTATACAATGAGCAGTTCTTC. This translates into CASSLMASGVVLYNEQFF.

This sequence joins TRBV5-1 and TRBJ1-2; 11 positions agree with TRBD1. The CDR3 has 15 residues. Germline CDR1 SGHRS, CDR2 YFSETQ. The ends lost 4 bases at V and 5 bases at J; junction bases unmatched: 7. The CDR3 spells CASSMGQGDYYGYTF. CDR3 nucleotides: TGCGCCAGCAGCATGGGACAGGGGGATTATTATGGCTACACCTTC.

The genes are TRBV6-5 and TRBJ2-3, with D possibly being TRBD1 or TRBD2 (5 bases each). The V gene lost 6 bases and the J gene lost 0 bases, with 10 bases spanning the gap. Germline V CDR1 and CDR2: MNHEY, SVGAGI. There are 14 residues in the CDR3. The CDR3 sequence: CASRGRGSTDTQYF. The CDR3 nucleotides are TGTGCCAGCAGGGGACGGGGTAGCACAGATACGCAGTATTTT.

The chain has TRBV2 and TRBJ1-1; D unresolved. The CDR3 length is 12 residues. V dropped 3 bases and J dropped 5 bases, with 7 bases sitting between them. Germline CDR1 reads SNHLY; CDR2 reads FYNNEI. DNA of the CDR3: TGTGCCAGCAGTGAGCGGGCAACTGAAGCTTTCTTT. Translating gives CASSERATEAFF.

V is TRBV9 and J is TRBJ2-1; TRBD2 matches 11 bases. Germline CDR1 SGDLS, CDR2 YYNGEE. With V trimmed by 2 bases and J by 9 bases, 10 bases remained unmatched. The CDR3 is 16 residues long. The CDR3 nucleotides read TGTGCCAGCAGCGTGATTAGCGGGGGGGACCGGGTTGAGCAGTTCTTC. Its translation: CASSVISGGDRVEQFF.

The genes are TRBV9 and TRBJ2-1; either TRBD1 or TRBD2 may fit D (6 bases each). The CDR3 extends over 15 amino acids. The V end was cut by 4 bases, the J end by 3 bases, with 14 bases between. CDR1 and CDR2 from the germline V gene are SGDLS and YYNGEE. The CDR3 is CASSQLEGGYNEQFF. CDR3 sequence (DNA): TGTGCCAGCAGCCAGTTGGAGGGGGGCTACAATGAGCAGTTCTTC.

The chain is built from TRBV9 and TRBJ2-7; D not resolved. Deletions cut 5 bases from V and 7 bases from J, with 16 bases between. CDR1 is SGDLS and CDR2 is YYNGEE in the germline V gene. This CDR3 spans 13 amino acids. CDR3 sequence: CASSPHTTGEQYF. The DNA of the CDR3 is TGTGCCAGCAGTCCTCATACAACTGGGGAGCAGTACTTC.

The genes are TRBV5-1 and TRBJ2-5, with 7 bases fitting TRBD2. This CDR3 is 14 amino acids long. Germline V lookup: CDR1 SGHRS, CDR2 YFSETQ. V trimming: 3 bases; J trimming: 5 bases; junction bases outside the gene matches: 7. The CDR3 DNA reads as TGCGCCAGCAGCTCCTTGGGGCGGGGGGAGACCCAGTACTTC. Amino acid sequence: CASSSLGRGETQYF.

Only one count was recorded for this clone. The chain joins TRBV2 to TRBJ2-7; 7 bases align to TRBD1. The CDR3 spans 14 residues. Germline V gene data show CDR1 as SNHLY and CDR2 as FYNNEI. The V gene end was trimmed by 4 bases and the J gene end by 0 bases; junction bases not matched to a gene: 3. CDR3 in amino acids: CASSVDRSSYEQYF. DNA for the CDR3: TGTGCCAGCAGTGTGGACAGGAGCTCCTACGAGCAGTACTTC.

The CDR3 nucleotides are TGTGCCAGCAGCTTATCTGAGGGACGGCAGTACTTC. This encodes CASSLSEGRQYF. The rearrangement joins TRBV11-2 to TRBJ2-7; perhaps D is TRBD1 or TRBD2 (5 bases each). This CDR3 has 12 residues. CDR1 and CDR2 from the germline V gene are SGHAT and FQNNGV. The germline V and J ends were trimmed by 2 bases and 9 bases, with 11 bases remaining between them.

This chain connects TRBV6-2 or TRBV6-3 to TRBJ2-7; D not resolved. The ends were cut back, 6 bases at V and 7 bases at J, with 16 bases in the middle. In germline, CDR1 is MNHEY, CDR2 SVGEGT. This CDR3 is 13 amino acids long. The CDR3 coding sequence is TGTGCCAGCAGCCGCCCCCCCGGCTGGGAGCAGTACTTC. This translates into CASSRPPGWEQYF.

On this clone: Germline and junction disagree at one end, which may indicate a read error. The rearrangement uses TRBV7-2 and TRBJ1-1, with 7 positions matching TRBD1. This CDR3 comprises 12 residues. Looked up from germline, CDR1 is SGHTA and CDR2 is FQGNSA. CDR3: CASSELMGQPHF. The CDR3 DNA sequence: TGTGCCAGCAGCGAGTTGATGGGACAGCCTCATTTT.

The CDR3 DNA reads as TGTGCCAGCAGCCCCCCTAGCGGGGGCGCCGCTATTACCAATGAGCAGTTCTTC. Encoded protein: CASSPPSGGAAITNEQFF. V and J are TRBV7-9 and TRBJ2-1, with 10 positions matching TRBD2. The V segment lost 5 bases and the J segment 6 bases; nucleotides outside the gene matches: 16. The CDR3 sequence is 18 residues long. Per germline, CDR1 SEHNR and CDR2 FQNEAQ (reference sequence). The complete variable domain, with remaining parts taken from reference TRBV7-9 and TRBJ2-1, reads DTGVSQNPRHKITKRGQNVTFRCDPISEHNRLYWYRQTLGQGPEFLTYFQNEAQLEKSRLLSDRFSAERPKGSFSTLEIQRTEQGDSAMYLCASSPPSGGAAITNEQFFGPGTRLTVL.

The rearrangement joins TRBV10-1 to TRBJ1-2, with D uncertain. This CDR3 has 13 amino acids. Germline CDR1 WNHNN, CDR2 SYGVQD (reference sequence). Trimming took 3 bases from V and 7 from J, leaving 12 bases between them. DNA of the CDR3: TGCGCCAGCAGTGAATTCGTGACCTCTGGCTACACCTTC. It specifies CASSEFVTSGYTF.

This chain joins TRBV30 and TRBJ1-6, with D uncertain. The CDR3 totals 15 residues. Trimming stripped 0 bases from V and 7 bases from J, with 13 bases between. Germline V gene lookup returns CDR1 GTSNPN and CDR2 SVGIG (reference sequence). The CDR3 here is CAWSVHGVGNSPLHF. CDR3 DNA sequence: TGTGCCTGGAGTGTACATGGGGTAGGCAATTCACCCCTCCACTTT.

This clone was counted between two and nine times. This sample also contains other DNA sequences that code for the same CDR3. The chain uses TRBV7-9 and TRBJ1-3; D is unclear. The V end lost 2 bases, the J end lost 2 bases, and 7 bases lay between the germline ends. The CDR3 contains 14 residues. Looked up from germline, CDR1 is SEHNR and CDR2 is FQNEAQ (reference sequence). CDR3 coding DNA: TGTGCCAGCAGCTTATACCGTGCTGGAAACACCATATATTTT. It is translated as CASSLYRAGNTIYF.

The V and J genes are TRBV5-4 and TRBJ2-5, with 11 bases that match TRBD2. The ends lost 4 bases at V and 4 bases at J; junction bases unmatched: 9. The CDR3 runs to 16 residues. The V gene's germline CDR1 is SGHNT and CDR2 YYREEE (reference sequence). DNA for the CDR3: TGTGCCAGCAGCAATTCGCGACTAGCGGGGACAGAGACCCAGTACTTC. This translates into CASSNSRLAGTETQYF.

The gene calls are TRBV10-3 and TRBJ2-1; 7 bases align to TRBD2. Germline V gene lookup returns CDR1 ENHRY and CDR2 SYGVKD. The CDR3 is 13 amino acids. The V segment lost 0 bases and the J segment 8 bases; nucleotides outside the gene matches: 1. The CDR3 is CAISESGGDEQFF. The CDR3 bases are TGTGCCATCAGTGAGTCGGGGGGGGATGAGCAGTTCTTC.

The chain recombines TRBV7-9 with TRBJ2-7; the D call may be TRBD1 or TRBD2 (5 bases each). The CDR3 loop spans 14 amino acids. Trimming pared 4 bases from V and 3 bases from J, leaving 13 bases between. Germline V CDR1 and CDR2: SEHNR, FQNEAQ (reference sequence). CDR3 protein: CASSSSRDGYEQYF. The DNA of the CDR3 is TGTGCCAGCAGCTCGTCCCGGGACGGCTACGAGCAGTACTTC.

V and J are TRBV5-1 and TRBJ1-1, with D possibly being TRBD1 (5 bases). V was trimmed by 4 bases and J by 1 base, leaving 11 bases between them. From germline, CDR1 is SGHRS and CDR2 YFSETQ. This CDR3 region has 14 residues. The CDR3 DNA reads as TGCGCCAGCAGCCAAGGGGACGGGAACACTGAAGCTTTCTTT. This sequence encodes CASSQGDGNTEAFF.

The J gene is TRBJ1-1, the V gene TRBV5-6; D call uncertain. V was clipped by 4 bases and J by 1 base, with 8 bases between them. The CDR3 has 13 residues. Germline-derived CDR1 and CDR2 are SGHDT and YYEEEE. The CDR3 spells CASSIGPNTEAFF. The DNA of the CDR3 is TGTGCCAGCAGCATAGGACCGAACACTGAAGCTTTCTTT.